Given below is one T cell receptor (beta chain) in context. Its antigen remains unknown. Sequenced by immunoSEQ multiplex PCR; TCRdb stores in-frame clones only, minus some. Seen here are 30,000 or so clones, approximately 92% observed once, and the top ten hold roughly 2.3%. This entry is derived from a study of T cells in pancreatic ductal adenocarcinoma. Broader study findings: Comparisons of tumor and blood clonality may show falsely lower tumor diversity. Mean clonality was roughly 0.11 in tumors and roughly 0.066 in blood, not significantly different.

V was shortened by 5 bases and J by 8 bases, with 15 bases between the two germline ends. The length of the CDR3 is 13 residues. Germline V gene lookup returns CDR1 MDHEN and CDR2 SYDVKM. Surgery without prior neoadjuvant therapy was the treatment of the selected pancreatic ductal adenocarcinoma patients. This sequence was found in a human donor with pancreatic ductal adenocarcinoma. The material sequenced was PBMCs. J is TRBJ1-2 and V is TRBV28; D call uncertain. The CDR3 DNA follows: TGTGCCAGCAGTCTTCCCCCAACTCTCGGCTACACCTTC. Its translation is CASSLPPTLGYTF.